This T cell receptor (beta chain) derives from a study of cytomegalovirus exposure and HLA in healthy donors. For the study at large: The approximately 120 validation repertoires, a later analysis reported, used the same platform as the 550 to 800 first-cohort repertoires.

In the case of this clone: Its matching antigen is unknown.

Germline CDR1 reads MGHRA; CDR2 reads YSYEKL. V shed 3 bases and J 1 base; nucleotides not matched to a gene: 6. CDR3 length: 15 amino acids. Study findings and constraints: CMV antigen specificity was confirmed in vitro for a few CMV-associated chains.

The table came from immunoSEQ multiplex PCR; TCRdb's copy has only in-frame clones and leaves some out. The data show over 120,000 clones, about 90% seen once. The chain links TRBV4-1 to TRBJ2-7, with TRBD2 matching over 7 bases. The clonotype was recovered from a woman younger than 45 in good health and CMV-seropositive. The sample was PBMCs. CDR3 region: CASSQERDLSYEQYF. CDR3 sequence (DNA): TGCGCCAGCAGCCAGGAGCGGGATTTATCCTACGAGCAGTACTTC.